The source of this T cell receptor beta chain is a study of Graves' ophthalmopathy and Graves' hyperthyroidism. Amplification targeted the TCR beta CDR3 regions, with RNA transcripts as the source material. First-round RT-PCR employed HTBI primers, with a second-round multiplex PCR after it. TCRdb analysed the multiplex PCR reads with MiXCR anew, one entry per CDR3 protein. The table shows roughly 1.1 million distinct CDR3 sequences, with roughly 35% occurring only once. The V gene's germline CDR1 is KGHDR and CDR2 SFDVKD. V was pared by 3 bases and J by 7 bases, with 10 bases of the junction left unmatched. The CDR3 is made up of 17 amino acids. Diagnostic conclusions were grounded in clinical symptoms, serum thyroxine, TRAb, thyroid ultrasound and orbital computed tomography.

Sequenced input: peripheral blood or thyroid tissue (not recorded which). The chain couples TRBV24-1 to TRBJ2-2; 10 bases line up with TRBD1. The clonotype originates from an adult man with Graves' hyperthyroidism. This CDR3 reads CATSDTSGTGVNGELFF. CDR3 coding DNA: TGTGCCACCAGTGATACGTCCGGGACAGGGGTAAACGGGGAGCTGTTTTTT.